This entry lists 14 T cell receptor beta chains sequenced from one sample in a study of blood T cell repertoires in COVID-19 (dated by TCRdb to the early 2020s). The library was prepared using the immunoSEQ multiplex PCR assay. This immuneACCESS table, as held by TCRdb, lists in-frame sequences with V and J called but not all clones. Of the missing ones, under half trace to an unresolved V gene in checked studies; the others have no known cause. This sample comprises approximately 230,000 clones, 85% to 90% of them detected only once. The top ten clonotypes cover about 15% of the sample. Source material: PBMCs or T cells enriched from blood (not recorded which). The receptors here all came from a woman between 45 and 60 years old with acute COVID-19.

The rearrangement joins TRBV24-1 to TRBJ2-2, with 11 bases matching TRBD2. The CDR3 sequence is 17 residues long. J gave up 1 base and V 9 bases, and 9 bases lay outside the gene matches. The germline gives CDR1 KGHDR, CDR2 SFDVKD. This chain's CDR3 is CATRRSGLAENTGELFF. The CDR3 DNA sequence: TGTGCCACCCGTCGATCGGGACTAGCGGAGAACACCGGGGAGCTGTTTTTT.

The rearrangement joins TRBV9 to TRBJ1-1; possible D gene TRBD1, 6 bases. The CDR3 extends over 14 amino acids. The germline V and J ends were trimmed by 2 bases and 1 base, with 9 bases remaining between them. Germline-derived CDR1 and CDR2 are SGDLS and YYNGEE. The CDR3 DNA sequence: TGTGCCAGCAGCGTCGGGGGGCCGAACACTGAAGCTTTCTTT. Its protein product is CASSVGGPNTEAFF.

The V and J genes are TRBV18 and TRBJ2-3, with D unresolved. V gave up 7 bases and J gave up 2 bases, with 10 bases separating them. In germline, CDR1 is KGHSH, CDR2 LQKENI. The CDR3 runs 13 residues. As DNA, the CDR3 is TGTGCCAGCTTAGCCACTTACACAGATACGCAGTATTTT. Translation gives CASLATYTDTQYF.

V and J are TRBV19 and TRBJ1-4; the D is unclear. The CDR3 covers 15 residues. Germline CDR1 is LNHDA and CDR2 is SQIVND (reference sequence). The V end was cut by 5 bases, the J end by 8 bases, with 18 bases between. The CDR3 DNA sequence: TGTGCCAGTAGTGCCGGGTCAACGGGGATAGAAAAACTGTTTTTT. Its translation: CASSAGSTGIEKLFF.

The gene calls are TRBV6-2 or TRBV6-3 and TRBJ1-5, with 7 bases matching TRBD1. Germline V gene lookup returns CDR1 MNHEY and CDR2 SVGEGT. J gave up 1 base and V 3 bases, and 9 bases lay outside the gene matches. The CDR3 length is 17 residues. CDR3 DNA: TGTGCCAGCAGTTATAATCATGCAGGGGGGAGCAATCAGCCCCAGCATTTT. Encoded protein: CASSYNHAGGSNQPQHF.

Regarding this clone: Other DNA sequences from this sample encode an identical CDR3 as well. In DNA form, the CDR3 reads TGTGCCAGCAGCCTTCCGGGACAGGGGTCACCCCTCCACTTT. Its translation is CASSLPGQGSPLHF. The rearrangement joins TRBV7-9 to TRBJ1-6; TRBD1 agrees at 10 bases. Looked up from germline, CDR1 is SEHNR and CDR2 is FQNEAQ (reference sequence). V lost 5 bases and J lost 10; bases outside the gene matches: 5. CDR3 length: 14 residues.

This clone was picked up a small number of times. The chain couples TRBV7-2 to TRBJ2-7, with 10 bases lining up with TRBD1. Germline trimming cut 2 bases from V and 2 bases from J; bases unmatched to any gene: 3. The CDR3 is 15 residues long. The germline gives CDR1 SGHTA, CDR2 FQGNSA. The CDR3 spells CASSLSGQGAYEQYF. The CDR3 bases are TGTGCCAGCAGCTTATCAGGACAGGGGGCCTACGAGCAGTACTTC. The full variable domain, completed using reference TRBV7-2 and TRBJ2-7, is GAGVSQSPSNKVTEKGKDVELRCDPISGHTALYWYRQSLGQGLEFLIYFQGNSAPDKSGLPSDRFSAERTGGSVSTLTIQRTQQEDSAVYLCASSLSGQGAYEQYFGPGTRLTVT.

The V gene is TRBV18, the J gene TRBJ1-1; D is ambiguous. The CDR3 spans 15 residues. Between the trimmed V and J ends, which lost 2 bases and 1 base, there was a span of 11 bases. In germline, CDR1 is KGHSH, CDR2 LQKENI. CDR3 DNA sequence: TGTGCCAGCTCACCAAACAATCGTGGGAACACTGAAGCTTTCTTT. This gives the protein CASSPNNRGNTEAFF. Full variable domain (outside the CDR3, taken from reference TRBV18 and TRBJ1-1): NAGVMQNPRHLVRRRGQEARLRCSPMKGHSHVYWYRQLPEEGLKFMVYLQKENIIDESGMPKERFSAEFPKEGPSILRIQQVVRGDSAAYFCASSPNNRGNTEAFFGQGTRLTVV.

The chain uses TRBV19 and TRBJ2-3, with 14 positions matching TRBD2. V gave up 4 bases and J gave up 6 bases; unmatched junction bases: 9. CDR3 length: 17 residues. Germline V lookup: CDR1 LNHDA, CDR2 SQIVND (reference sequence). CDR3 sequence reads: CASSNLGLAGVSDTQYF. Written as DNA, the CDR3 is TGTGCCAGTAGTAACCTGGGACTAGCGGGAGTTTCGGATACGCAGTATTTT.

The genes are TRBV11-2 and TRBJ2-7, with 7 nucleotides matching TRBD1. The CDR3 has 14 amino acids. Unmatched junction bases numbered 4, after V lost 3 bases and J lost 2 bases. CDR1 is SGHAT, CDR2 FQNNGV, per germline. CDR3 protein: CASSFAQGAYEQYF. The CDR3 DNA is TGTGCCAGCAGCTTTGCCCAGGGGGCCTACGAGCAGTACTTC.

V is TRBV9 and J is TRBJ2-2; 8 bases match TRBD1. Germline lookup yields CDR1 SGDLS and CDR2 YYNGEE. This CDR3 region has 17 residues. J was trimmed by 2 bases and V by 6 bases; bases with no gene match: 12. DNA of the CDR3: TGTGCCAGCACCCAACCCAGGACAGGGACAAACACCGGGGAGCTGTTTTTT. Translation: CASTQPRTGTNTGELFF.

The J gene is TRBJ2-1, the V gene TRBV6-2 or TRBV6-3; D may be TRBD2 (6 bases). CDR3 length equals 15 residues. V was clipped by 5 bases and J by 1 base, with 12 bases between them. Looked up from germline, CDR1 is MNHEY and CDR2 is SVGEGT. CDR3 nucleotides: TGTGCCAGCAGTCGGGACTGGGGATCCTACAATGAGCAGTTCTTC. Its translation is CASSRDWGSYNEQFF.

V and J are TRBV5-8 and TRBJ2-3; 9 bases fit TRBD1. This CDR3 has 15 residues. After removal of 4 bases from V and 1 base from J, the junction contained 4 bases not matched to a gene. The V gene's germline CDR1 is SGHTS and CDR2 YDEGEE. The CDR3 is CASSARTGGTDTQYF. CDR3 nucleotide sequence: TGTGCCAGCAGCGCCCGGACAGGGGGCACAGATACGCAGTATTTT.

The chain combines TRBV7-2 with TRBJ1-2, with 7 bases aligning to TRBD1. After removal of 3 bases from V and 6 bases from J, the junction contained 7 bases not matched to a gene. From germline, CDR1 is SGHTA and CDR2 FQGNSA. The CDR3 is made up of 14 amino acids. This CDR3 is CASSFWTGDHGYTF. CDR3 coding DNA: TGTGCCAGCAGCTTTTGGACAGGCGACCATGGCTACACCTTC.